These 2 T cell receptor beta chains came from one sample sequenced in a study of OX40 agonist ivuxolimab in advanced cancers. The assay was immunoSEQ multiplex PCR, and TCRdb's table has in-frame clones only and misses some. The data contain about 16,000 clones, approximately 92% of them singletons. This specimen consisted of CD4+ or CD8+ T cells sorted from blood, obtained in a trial of the OX40 agonist ivuxolimab. Source of these receptors: an adult with an advanced solid tumor such as melanoma, head and neck, liver or kidney cancer.

The CDR3 DNA is TGTGCCAGCAGCAAAGCACCTAGGGGGCGACGTGCCGAGCAGTACTTC. It translates to CASSKAPRGRRAEQYF. V gene TRBV21-1 combines with J gene TRBJ2-7; the D call TRBD1 from the table was never checked on the DNA. TRBV21-1 is listed as a pseudogene. CDR3 length: 16 amino acids.

The CDR3 sequence is CASSNLGGSETQYF. The CDR3 DNA reads TGTGCCAGCAGTAATCTAGGGGGCTCGGAGACCCAGTACTTC. The chain recombines TRBV6-5 with TRBJ2-5, with 7 bases aligning to TRBD1. Germline trimming cut 5 bases from V and 5 bases from J; bases unmatched to any gene: 8. Germline CDR1 reads MNHEY; CDR2 reads SVGAGI. There are 14 residues in the CDR3.